This T cell receptor beta chain is from a study of T cells after yellow fever vaccination. The CDR3 extends over 22 amino acids. J was trimmed by 0 bases and V by 1 base; bases with no gene match: 20. The V gene's germline CDR1 is MGHRA and CDR2 YSYEKL. TCRdb re-called the 5' RACE reads through MiXCR, storing one row per CDR3 protein. Of 350,000 or so distinct CDR3 sequences listed, less than 9.5% were seen once; the top ten hold 15% to 20%. Sequenced here: PBMCs, sampled around 45 days after the first yellow fever vaccination. The chain has TRBV4-1 and TRBJ2-1; 8 nucleotides match TRBD1. The receptor was derived from a man between 18 and 35 years old who received the YFV17D yellow fever vaccine. CDR3 in amino acids: CASSQGPGTGPPHRLSYNEQFF. Written as DNA, the CDR3 is TGCGCCAGCAGCCAAGGTCCCGGGACAGGCCCCCCTCATAGACTCTCCTACAATGAGCAGTTCTTC.